The clone carrying this TCR beta chain was counted a single time. Antigen unknown. This specimen comes from a study of cytomegalovirus exposure and HLA in healthy donors. Findings and limits, study-wide: There were around 160 TCR beta chains listed as cytomegalovirus-associated. The finding came from a later analysis; first-cohort TCR clusters tended to co-occur in the 110 or so validation repertoires.

Donors were drawn from the approximately 120-subject validation cohort, separate from the approximately 700-subject first cohort. There are 16 residues in the CDR3. Germline V CDR1 and CDR2: KGHSH, LQKENI. Trimming removed 5 bases from V and 1 base from J; junction bases left unmatched: 2. The data were produced by immunoSEQ multiplex PCR, yet TCRdb's version contains in-frame clones alone and is incomplete. The sample comprises 100,000 to 150,000 clones, 86% of which are singletons, and approximately 4.9% rests with the top ten. This sequence was found in a man between 18 and 29 years old in good health and CMV-seronegative. The chain has TRBV18 and TRBJ2-1; 13 bases are shared with TRBD2. The sequenced material came from PBMCs. Here the CDR3 DNA reads TGTGCCAGCTCAACGACTAGCGGGGGGTCCTACAATGAGCAGTTCTTC. Translation: CASSTTSGGSYNEQFF.